One sample yielded the 10 T cell receptor beta chains listed below, sequenced in a study of T cell responses to AZD1222 COVID-19 vaccine. Sequencing was performed with immunoSEQ multiplex PCR; in TCRdb, only in-frame clones are kept and a portion is missing. The sample yields 150,000 to 200,000 clones, more than 70% seen once. The sample was peripheral blood, taken on day 0 of AZD1222 vaccination. All receptors derive from an adult in good health.

The count of this clone is one. The chain employs TRBV19 and TRBJ1-1, with D hard to call. CDR3 length: 15 amino acids. From germline, CDR1 is LNHDA and CDR2 SQIVND (reference sequence). V dropped 3 bases and J dropped 0 bases, with 11 bases sitting between them. CDR3 sequence: CASSIMGTVNTEAFF. The CDR3 nucleotides read TGTGCCAGTAGTATTATGGGTACAGTGAACACTGAAGCTTTCTTT.

This clone has a single count. The genes are TRBV4-1 and TRBJ2-1; D is possibly TRBD1 or TRBD2 (5 bases each). The CDR3 runs to 16 residues. Germline assignment: CDR1 MGHRA and CDR2 YSYEKL. Trimming cost V 0 bases and J 3 bases, with 12 bases left between them. CDR3 in amino acids: CASSQDHGGYYNEQFF. For the CDR3, the DNA is TGCGCCAGCAGCCAAGATCATGGGGGTTACTACAATGAGCAGTTCTTC.

The CDR3 DNA follows: TGTGCCAGTAGTATAGGGGGGGTTAGTCAGCCCCAGCATTTT. It codes for CASSIGGVSQPQHF. This chain uses TRBV19 with TRBJ1-5; D is perhaps TRBD1 (5 bases). The CDR3 is 14 amino acids. Trimming pared 1 base from V and 6 bases from J, leaving 10 bases between. Germline V CDR1 and CDR2: LNHDA, SQIVND (reference sequence).

The chain has TRBV7-8 and TRBJ1-6; perhaps TRBD1 as D (5 bases). The germline gives CDR1 SGHVS, CDR2 FQNEAQ. The ends were cut back, 1 base at V and 6 bases at J, with 19 bases in the middle. The CDR3 runs to 18 residues. CDR3 DNA sequence: TGTGCCAGCAGCTTAGGCCCACGTTTAGGGGCGACTAATTCACCCCTCCACTTT. Translated: CASSLGPRLGATNSPLHF.

This clone was recorded once. The rearrangement links TRBV30 to TRBJ1-5; tentatively, D is TRBD1 (6 bases). The V gene's germline CDR1 is GTSNPN and CDR2 SVGIG (reference sequence). V was shortened by 0 bases and J by 1 base, with 10 bases between the two germline ends. The length of the CDR3 is 15 residues. CDR3 sequence: CAWSVLGGSNQPQHF. The CDR3 DNA reads as TGTGCCTGGAGTGTACTAGGGGGAAGCAATCAGCCCCAGCATTTT.

J is TRBJ1-4 and V is TRBV7-8, with D uncertain. The V and J ends lost 4 bases and 7 bases respectively, with 10 bases between them. The CDR3 extends over 13 amino acids. Germline loops: CDR1 SGHVS, CDR2 FQNEAQ. The DNA of the CDR3 is TGTGCCAGCAGCTCCCGTTTAGGTGAAAAACTGTTTTTT. It specifies CASSSRLGEKLFF.

The genes are TRBV5-8 and TRBJ2-7; possibly TRBD2 for D (5 bases). The germline V gene has CDR1 SGHTS and CDR2 YDEGEE. This CDR3 has 13 residues. Trimming took 5 bases from V and 7 from J, leaving 16 bases between them. CDR3 loop: CASRFLVSGEQYF. Here the CDR3 DNA reads TGTGCCAGCAGATTCCTCGTTTCGGGGGAGCAGTACTTC.

The chain has TRBV5-6 and TRBJ2-1; no clear D gene. Germline V gives CDR1 SGHDT, CDR2 YYEEEE. Trimming stripped 2 bases from V and 4 bases from J, with 1 base between. The CDR3 totals 11 residues. The CDR3 coding sequence is TGTGCCAGCAGCTTATACAATGAGCAGTTCTTC. Its protein product is CASSLYNEQFF.

V usage is TRBV7-2 and J usage is TRBJ1-1; possibly TRBD1 for D (6 bases). The germline V gene encodes CDR1 SGHTA and CDR2 FQGNSA. The CDR3 is 14 residues long. Trimming took off 0 bases at V and 4 bases at J, with 9 bases between the two ends. The CDR3 here is CASSLALGGTEAFF. CDR3 nucleotide sequence: TGTGCCAGCAGCTTAGCGCTAGGGGGCACTGAAGCTTTCTTT.

The CDR3 DNA follows: TGTGCCAGCAGCTTCAGGTTATTGGGTACGCAGTATTTT. This encodes CASSFRLLGTQYF. The chain links TRBV28 to TRBJ2-3, with no clear D. Per germline, CDR1 MDHEN and CDR2 SYDVKM. The CDR3 has 13 residues. V was trimmed by 6 bases and J by 8 bases, leaving 15 bases between them.